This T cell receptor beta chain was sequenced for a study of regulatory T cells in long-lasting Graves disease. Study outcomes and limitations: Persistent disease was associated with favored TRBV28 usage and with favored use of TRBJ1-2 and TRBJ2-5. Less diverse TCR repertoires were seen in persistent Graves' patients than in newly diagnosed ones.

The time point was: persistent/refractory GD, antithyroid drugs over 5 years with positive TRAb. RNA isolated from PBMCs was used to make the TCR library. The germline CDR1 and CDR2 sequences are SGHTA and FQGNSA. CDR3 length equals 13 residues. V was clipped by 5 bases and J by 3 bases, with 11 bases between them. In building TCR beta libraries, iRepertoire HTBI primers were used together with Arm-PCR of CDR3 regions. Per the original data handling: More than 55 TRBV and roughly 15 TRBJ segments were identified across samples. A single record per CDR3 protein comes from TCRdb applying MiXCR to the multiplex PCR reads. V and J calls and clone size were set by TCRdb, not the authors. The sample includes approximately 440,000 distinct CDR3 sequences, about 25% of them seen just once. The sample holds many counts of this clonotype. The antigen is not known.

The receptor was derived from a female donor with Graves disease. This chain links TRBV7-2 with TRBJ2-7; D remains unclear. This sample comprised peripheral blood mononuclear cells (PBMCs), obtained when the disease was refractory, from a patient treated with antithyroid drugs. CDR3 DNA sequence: TGTGCCAGCAGCCCCCAAAATAACTACGAGCAGTACTTC. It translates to CASSPQNNYEQYF.